The clone carrying this T cell receptor (beta chain) has just a few counts. Its antigen is unidentified. These data come from a study of T cells in Graves' hyperthyroidism and ophthalmopathy. Background on the study: Peripheral blood was taken when the disease was first diagnosed, before any treatment began. Notes on the study in general: Model-based prediction identified ophthalmopathy a median about 6.8 months prior to its onset.

Amplified TCR beta CDR3 regions came from RNA transcripts. With the HTBI primer set, the TCR CDR3 went through a first round of RT-PCR. Using its own MiXCR run on the multiplex PCR reads, TCRdb lists one record per CDR3 protein. The sample carries around 190,000 distinct CDR3 sequences, 17% recorded once. Those patients with uncontrolled infection, other autoimmune disease, pregnancy or lactation were excluded. On the basis of clinical symptoms, serum thyroxine and TRAb, thyroid ultrasound and orbital computed tomography, diagnoses were made. The J segment lost 4 bases and the V segment lost 5 bases, leaving 14 bases of the junction unmatched. Germline V gene sequence: CDR1 SGHVS, CDR2 FNYEAQ. The CDR3 spans 17 residues.

The V and J genes are TRBV7-6 and TRBJ1-3, with 7 bases lining up with TRBD1. The source of this sequence is a woman between 50 and 59 years old with Graves' hyperthyroidism. Sequenced sample: blood. The CDR3 here is CASSGNPGQWIGNTIYF. CDR3 bases: TGTGCCAGCAGCGGAAATCCGGGACAGTGGATCGGAAACACCATATATTTT.